These 6 T cell receptor beta chains came from one sample sequenced in a study of T cells after yellow fever vaccination (dated by TCRdb to between 2017 and 2020). Taken with the paper, the label for treatment or condition translates to: live attenuated yellow fever vaccine strain. The protocol used for the library was 5' RACE. Sequenced on an Illumina HiSeq 2500. Clones were called with MiXCR by TCRdb after fastp trimmed the public reads at Q25, and only in-frame beta chains were retained. Under each unique CDR3 protein, matching rows form one entry showing the most common genes and DNA. In all, the sample holds about 110,000 distinct CDR3 sequences, and 8.4% of those were seen once. The ten largest clonotypes hold 25% of the sample. Material: CD8+ T cells sorted from PBMCs, obtained 45 days after the yellow fever booster vaccination. Receptor source: a young man who received the YFV17D yellow fever vaccine.

For this clonotype: A much larger clone lies one base from this, so it may be a read error. J is TRBJ1-5 and V is TRBV12-3 or TRBV12-4, with TRBD1 as a possible D gene (6 bases). The CDR3 consists of 14 residues. The V end was cut by 3 bases, the J end by 12 bases, with 18 bases between. The CDR3: CASSLGGGWRRQHF. Written as DNA, the CDR3 is TGTGCCAGCAGTTTGGGGGGGGGCTGGCGGCGCCAGCATTTT.

This clonotype was counted at least ten times. This chain uses TRBV7-3 with TRBJ2-3; D perhaps matches TRBD1 (5 bases). CDR3 size: 17 residues. CDR1 SGHTA and CDR2 FQGTGA come from the germline V gene. V was shortened by 1 base and J by 2 bases, with 16 bases between the two germline ends. The CDR3 spells CASSLKSQGQNTDTQYF. The CDR3 nucleotides read TGTGCCAGCAGCTTAAAAAGCCAGGGCCAAAACACAGATACGCAGTATTTT.

This clonotype turned up a few times. V is TRBV7-2 and J is TRBJ1-2; 8 nucleotides agree with TRBD1. V shed 7 bases, J shed 4 bases, and the junction held 5 bases outside the gene matches. CDR3 length: 13 amino acids. Germline lookup yields CDR1 SGHTA and CDR2 FQGNSA. The CDR3 here is CASTPGGAYGYTF. The CDR3 DNA reads TGTGCCAGCACCCCAGGGGGCGCCTATGGCTACACCTTC.

The rearrangement uses TRBV7-2 and TRBJ1-2, with D perhaps matching TRBD1 (6 bases). The CDR3 consists of 17 residues. The germline V gene encodes CDR1 SGHTA and CDR2 FQGNSA. Trimming shortened V by 2 bases and J by 2 bases, and 18 bases separated the two germline ends. The CDR3 DNA follows: TGTGCCAGCAGCTTAACTCCGGGGGCCACTTTAAACTATGGCTACACCTTC. It encodes CASSLTPGATLNYGYTF.

This clonotype was detected many times. V usage is TRBV5-6 and J usage is TRBJ2-7; D not certain. Germline V gene lookup returns CDR1 SGHDT and CDR2 YYEEEE. V was pared by 4 bases and J by 3 bases, with 17 bases between. The CDR3 consists of 15 residues. Written as DNA, the CDR3 is TGTGCCAGCAGCCATTTAGCAGATTCGGGCTACGAGCAGTACTTC. This encodes CASSHLADSGYEQYF.

In its sample, this clonotype was seen a few times. This chain connects TRBV27 to TRBJ1-5; D is uncertain. The germline CDR1 and CDR2 sequences are MNHEY and SMNVEV (reference sequence). The V end lost 8 bases, the J end lost 6 bases, and 17 bases lay between the germline ends. The CDR3 has 14 residues. This chain's CDR3 is CASGPVRMVQPQHF. CDR3 in DNA: TGTGCCAGCGGCCCCGTAAGAATGGTTCAGCCCCAGCATTTT.